This entry is about one TCR beta chain. The trim removed 4 bases at V and 1 base at J, leaving 8 bases unmatched. The CDR3 has 18 amino acids. Germline loops: CDR1 SGHRS, CDR2 YFSETQ. These data belong to a study of type 1 and type 2 diabetes patients. Amplification started from genomic DNA. The TCR beta CDR3 region was amplified using 30 forward and 13 reverse primers. TCRdb re-derived calls from the multiplex PCR reads in MiXCR, one entry per CDR3 protein. Of a few hundred thousand distinct CDR3 sequences in the sample, 40% to 50% were seen once. The TCR sequence derives from a man between 18 and 29 years old with type 2 diabetes. The gene calls are TRBV5-1 and TRBJ2-7; the match to TRBD2 covers 16 bases. Sequencing input: peripheral blood mononuclear cells (PBMCs). For the CDR3, the DNA is TGCGCCAGCAGCGGGGGACTAGCGGGAGGGCCATTATCCTACGAGCAGTACTTC. Residues: CASSGGLAGGPLSYEQYF.